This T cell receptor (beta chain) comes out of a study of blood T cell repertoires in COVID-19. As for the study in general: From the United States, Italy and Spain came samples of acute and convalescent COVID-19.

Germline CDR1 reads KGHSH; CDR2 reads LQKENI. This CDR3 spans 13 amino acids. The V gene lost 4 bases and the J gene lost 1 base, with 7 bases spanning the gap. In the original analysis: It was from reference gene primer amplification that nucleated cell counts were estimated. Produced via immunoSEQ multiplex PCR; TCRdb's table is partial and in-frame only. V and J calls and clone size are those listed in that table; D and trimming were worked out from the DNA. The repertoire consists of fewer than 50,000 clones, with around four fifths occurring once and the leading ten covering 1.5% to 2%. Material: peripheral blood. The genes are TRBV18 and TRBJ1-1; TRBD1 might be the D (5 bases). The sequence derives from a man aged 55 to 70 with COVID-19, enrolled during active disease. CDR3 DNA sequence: TGTGCCAGCTCACTCGGACAGAACACTGAAGCTTTCTTT. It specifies CASSLGQNTEAFF.